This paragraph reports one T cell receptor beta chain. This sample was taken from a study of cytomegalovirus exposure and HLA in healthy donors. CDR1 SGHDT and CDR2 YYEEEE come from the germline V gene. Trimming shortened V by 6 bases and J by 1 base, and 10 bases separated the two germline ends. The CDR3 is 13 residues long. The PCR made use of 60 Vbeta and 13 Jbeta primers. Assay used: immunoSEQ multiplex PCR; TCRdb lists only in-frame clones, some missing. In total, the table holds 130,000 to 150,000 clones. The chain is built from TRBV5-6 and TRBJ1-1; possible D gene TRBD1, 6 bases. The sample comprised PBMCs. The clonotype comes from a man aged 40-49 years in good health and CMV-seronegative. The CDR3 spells CASTRGRNTEAFF. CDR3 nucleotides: TGTGCCAGCACCAGGGGAAGGAACACTGAAGCTTTCTTT. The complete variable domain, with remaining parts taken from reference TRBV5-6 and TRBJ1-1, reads DAGVTQSPTHLIKTRGQQVTLRCSPKSGHDTVSWYQQALGQGPQFIFQYYEEEERQRGNFPDRFSGHQFPNYSSELNVNALLLGDSALYLCASTRGRNTEAFFGQGTRLTVV.